The entry below describes one T cell receptor beta chain. What it recognizes is unknown. TCRdb reprocessed the RT-PCR reads with MiXCR, giving one entry per CDR3 protein. The sample includes about 570,000 distinct CDR3 sequences, roughly 12% of them seen just once. These data are taken from a study of response to subunit inactivated influenza vaccine. Study observations and caveats: Authors suggested few new T cells are recruited by each seasonal influenza vaccination.

In germline, CDR1 is SGHTA, CDR2 FQGNSA. The trim removed 0 bases at V and 9 bases at J, leaving 7 bases unmatched. CDR3 length: 16 amino acids. This sample also belongs to another study, concerning T cells expressing NK-cell markers. That work adds: What made the TCR beta cDNA was 5'RACE template switching with UMIs. Beta-chain profiling covered CD3+CD56+NKG2C+, CD3+CD56+NKG2C- and CD3+CD56-NKG2C+ sorted subsets. The study found dominant NKG2C+ clonotypes at about 1.0-7.5% of CD8+ T cells in over five donors. These clonotypes also led the CD3+CD56-NKG2C+ fraction in four donors.

The chain couples TRBV7-2 to TRBJ1-4, with 10 positions matching TRBD1. The sequence came from a man aged 45-65 years who received an inactivated influenza vaccine. Sample: PBMCs from blood, taken on the day of vaccination. The CDR3 nucleotides read TGTGCCAGCAGCTTAGCGAGGGGACAGGGGAGGCAAAAACTGTTTTTT. This encodes CASSLARGQGRQKLFF.